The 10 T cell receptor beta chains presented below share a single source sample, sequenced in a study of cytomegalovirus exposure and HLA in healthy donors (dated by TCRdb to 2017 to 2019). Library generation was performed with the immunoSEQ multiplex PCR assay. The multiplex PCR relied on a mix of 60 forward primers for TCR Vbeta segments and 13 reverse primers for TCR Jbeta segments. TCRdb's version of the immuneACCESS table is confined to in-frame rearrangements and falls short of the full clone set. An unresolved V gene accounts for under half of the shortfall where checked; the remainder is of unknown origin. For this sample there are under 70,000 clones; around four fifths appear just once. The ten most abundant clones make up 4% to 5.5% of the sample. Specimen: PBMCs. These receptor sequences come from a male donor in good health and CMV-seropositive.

DNA for the CDR3: TGTGCCAGCAGCCTTACCTATGACAGGGAAAACCAGCCCCAGCATTTT. Its protein is CASSLTYDRENQPQHF. V usage is TRBV7-8 and J usage is TRBJ1-5; the match to TRBD1 covers 7 bases. In germline, CDR1 is SGHVS, CDR2 FQNEAQ. This CDR3 has 16 amino acids. After removal of 5 bases from V and 7 bases from J, the junction contained 14 bases not matched to a gene.

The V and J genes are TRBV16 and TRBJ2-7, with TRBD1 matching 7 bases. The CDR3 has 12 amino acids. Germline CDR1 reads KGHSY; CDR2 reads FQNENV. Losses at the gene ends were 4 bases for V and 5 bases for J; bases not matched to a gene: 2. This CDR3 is CASSLGTDEQYF. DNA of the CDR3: TGTGCCAGCAGCCTTGGGACAGACGAGCAGTACTTC.

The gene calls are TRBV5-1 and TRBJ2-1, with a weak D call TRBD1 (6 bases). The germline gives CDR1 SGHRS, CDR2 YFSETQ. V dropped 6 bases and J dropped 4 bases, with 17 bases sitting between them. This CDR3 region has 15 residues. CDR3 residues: CASNKGHNLYNEQFF. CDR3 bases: TGCGCCAGCAACAAGGGACACAACCTTTACAATGAGCAGTTCTTC.

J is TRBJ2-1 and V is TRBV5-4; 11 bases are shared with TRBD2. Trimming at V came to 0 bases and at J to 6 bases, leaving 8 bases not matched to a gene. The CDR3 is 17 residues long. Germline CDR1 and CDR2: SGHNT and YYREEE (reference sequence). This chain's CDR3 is CASSLGPGSGGGNEQFF. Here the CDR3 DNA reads TGTGCCAGCAGCTTGGGGCCGGGTAGCGGGGGGGGCAATGAGCAGTTCTTC. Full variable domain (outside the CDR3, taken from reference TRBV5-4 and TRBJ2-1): ETGVTQSPTHLIKTRGQQVTLRCSSQSGHNTVSWYQQALGQGPQFIFQYYREEENGRGNFPPRFSGLQFPNYSSELNVNALELDDSALYLCASSLGPGSGGGNEQFFGPGTRLTVL.

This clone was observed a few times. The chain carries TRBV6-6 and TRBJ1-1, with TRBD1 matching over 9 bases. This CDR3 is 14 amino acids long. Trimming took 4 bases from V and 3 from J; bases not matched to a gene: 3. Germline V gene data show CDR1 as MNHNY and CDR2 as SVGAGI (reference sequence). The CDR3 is CASSSGTGHTEAFF. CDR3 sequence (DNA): TGTGCCAGCAGTTCCGGGACAGGGCACACTGAAGCTTTCTTT.

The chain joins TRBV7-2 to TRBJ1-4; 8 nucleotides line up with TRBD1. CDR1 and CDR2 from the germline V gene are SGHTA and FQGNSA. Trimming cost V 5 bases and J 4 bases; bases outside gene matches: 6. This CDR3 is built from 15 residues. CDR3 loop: CASSPRQGSNEKLFF. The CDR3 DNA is TGTGCCAGCAGCCCGAGACAGGGGAGTAATGAAAAACTGTTTTTT.

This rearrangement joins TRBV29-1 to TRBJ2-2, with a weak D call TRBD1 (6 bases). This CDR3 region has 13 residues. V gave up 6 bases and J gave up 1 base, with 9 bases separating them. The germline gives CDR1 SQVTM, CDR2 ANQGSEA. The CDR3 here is CSVPGQNTGELFF. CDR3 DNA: TGCAGCGTGCCGGGACAGAACACCGGGGAGCTGTTTTTT.

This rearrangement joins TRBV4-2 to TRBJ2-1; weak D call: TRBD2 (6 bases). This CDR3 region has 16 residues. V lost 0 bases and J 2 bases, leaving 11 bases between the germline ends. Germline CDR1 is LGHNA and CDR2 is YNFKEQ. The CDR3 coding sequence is TGTGCCAGCAGCCAAGATGGCGGGGTGACCTACAATGAGCAGTTCTTC. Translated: CASSQDGGVTYNEQFF.

This CDR3 is CASSVDSNYGYTF. Written as DNA, the CDR3 is TGTGCCAGCAGTGTCGACAGTAACTATGGCTACACCTTC. This chain links TRBV7-6 with TRBJ1-2, with a possible D match to TRBD1 (5 bases). The CDR3 has 13 residues. V gave up 6 bases and J gave up 1 base, with 9 bases separating them. Looked up from germline, CDR1 is SGHVS and CDR2 is FNYEAQ.

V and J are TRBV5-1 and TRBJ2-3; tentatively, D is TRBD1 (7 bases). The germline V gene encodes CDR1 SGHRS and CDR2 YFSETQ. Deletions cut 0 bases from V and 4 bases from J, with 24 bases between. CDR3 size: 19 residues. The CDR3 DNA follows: TGCGCCAGCAGCTTGGAGGGCAGGGCCAGCAGGGGGAGGTCAGATACGCAGTATTTT. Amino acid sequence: CASSLEGRASRGRSDTQYF.